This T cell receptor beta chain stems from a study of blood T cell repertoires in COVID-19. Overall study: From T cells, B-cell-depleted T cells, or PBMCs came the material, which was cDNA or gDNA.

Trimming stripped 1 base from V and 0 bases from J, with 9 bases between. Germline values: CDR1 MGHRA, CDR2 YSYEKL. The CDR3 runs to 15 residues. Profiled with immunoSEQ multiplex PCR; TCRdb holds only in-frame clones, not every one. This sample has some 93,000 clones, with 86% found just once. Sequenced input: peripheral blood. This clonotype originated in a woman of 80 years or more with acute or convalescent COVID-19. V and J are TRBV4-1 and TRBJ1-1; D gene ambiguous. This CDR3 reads CASSQGVSMNTEAFF. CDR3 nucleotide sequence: TGCGCCAGCAGCCAAGGGGTTAGCATGAACACTGAAGCTTTCTTT.